This TCR beta chain was retrieved from a study of blood T cell repertoires in COVID-19. Study context: PBMCs, B-cell-depleted T cells, or T cells provided the cDNA or gDNA that made up the material.

Trimming stripped 8 bases from V and 1 base from J, with 12 bases between. CDR1 and CDR2 (germline): SNHLY, FYNNEI. This CDR3 has 13 amino acids. Study processing details: Using reference gene primer amplification, nucleated cell counts were estimated. Sequenced by immunoSEQ multiplex PCR; TCRdb stores in-frame clones only, minus some. That table is the source of V, J and clone size, and D and trimming were worked out from the DNA. Among about 190,000 clones listed, around 79% were seen once. V and J are TRBV2 and TRBJ2-7; weak D call: TRBD2 (5 bases). The source is a woman aged 45 to 65 with acute or convalescent COVID-19. The sequenced sample was peripheral blood. Here the CDR3 reads CASHSERSYEQYF. The CDR3 DNA reads as TGTGCCAGCCATTCGGAGCGGTCCTACGAGCAGTACTTC.